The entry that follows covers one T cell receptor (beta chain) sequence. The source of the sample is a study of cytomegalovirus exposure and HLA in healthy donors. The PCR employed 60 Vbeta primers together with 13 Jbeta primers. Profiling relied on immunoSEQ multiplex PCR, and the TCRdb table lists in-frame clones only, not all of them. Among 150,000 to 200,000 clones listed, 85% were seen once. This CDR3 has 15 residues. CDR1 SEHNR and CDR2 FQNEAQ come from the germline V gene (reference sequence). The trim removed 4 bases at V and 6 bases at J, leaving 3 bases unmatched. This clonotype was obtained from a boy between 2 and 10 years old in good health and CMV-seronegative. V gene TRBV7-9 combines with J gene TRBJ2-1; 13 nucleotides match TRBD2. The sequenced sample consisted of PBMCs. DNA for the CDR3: TGTGCCAGCAGCTCCCGGACTAGCGGGAGCAATGAGCAGTTCTTC. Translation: CASSSRTSGSNEQFF.